Below, one T cell receptor beta chain is given with its context. Profiling relied on immunoSEQ multiplex PCR, and the TCRdb table lists in-frame clones only, not all of them. The data contain approximately 2.3 million clones, more than 80% of them seen just once; the ten biggest clones take up 0.3% to 0.4%. The data derive from a study of shared clonotypes between healthy human individuals. CDR1 and CDR2 from the germline V gene are MDHEN and SYDVKM. Unmatched junction bases numbered 6, after V lost 11 bases and J lost 2 bases. CDR3 length: 14 residues. J is TRBJ2-1 and V is TRBV28; 10 positions agree with TRBD1. The specimen was naive CD4+ T cells from PBMCs. Regarding subset: CD45RA+ positively selected. The clonotype originates from a man aged 18 to 30 in good health. Some clones in this sample may be carry-over from other donors' samples. The CDR3 DNA reads as TGTGCCTGCACCGGGACAGGGGCCTACAATGAGCAGTTCTTC. Its protein is CACTGTGAYNEQFF.